A single sample is the source of the 18 T cell receptor beta chains below, sequenced in a study of blood T cell repertoires in COVID-19. The data were produced by immunoSEQ multiplex PCR, yet TCRdb's version contains in-frame clones alone and is incomplete. The sample records 160,000 or so clones, 87% being singletons. Material for sequencing was peripheral blood. The origin of the receptors is a woman aged 70-85 years with COVID-19, enrolled during active disease.

The chain uses TRBV10-3 and TRBJ2-5, with TRBD2 matching 7 bases. Germline assignment: CDR1 ENHRY and CDR2 SYGVKD. V trimming: 0 bases; J trimming: 5 bases; junction bases outside the gene matches: 9. This CDR3 has 16 amino acids. This CDR3 reads CAISESAAGGGETQYF. The CDR3 coding sequence is TGTGCCATCAGTGAGTCCGCCGCCGGGGGAGGGGAGACCCAGTACTTC.

The chain couples TRBV2 to TRBJ1-4; a possible D gene is TRBD1 (5 bases). Deletions cut 7 bases from V and 5 bases from J, with 14 bases between. Germline V gene lookup returns CDR1 SNHLY and CDR2 FYNNEI. The CDR3 sequence is 14 residues long. The DNA for the CDR3 is TGTGCCAGCAAAAACCGACAGCGCAATGAAAAACTGTTTTTT. Its protein is CASKNRQRNEKLFF.

V and J are TRBV5-1 and TRBJ2-5; possibly TRBD2 for D (5 bases). Trimming stripped 5 bases from V and 3 bases from J, with 8 bases between. Germline-derived CDR1 and CDR2 are SGHRS and YFSETQ. The CDR3 totals 12 residues. Written as DNA, the CDR3 is TGCGCCAGCAGTCGAGCGGAAGAGACCCAGTACTTC. This sequence encodes CASSRAEETQYF.

The chain is built from TRBV11-2 and TRBJ1-6; D gene uncertain. The CDR3 length is 18 residues. The V gene lost 0 bases and the J gene lost 0 bases, with 12 bases spanning the gap. CDR1 SGHAT and CDR2 FQNNGV come from the germline V gene. The CDR3 reads CASSLEGRGSSYNSPLHF. The CDR3 coding sequence is TGTGCCAGCAGCTTAGAGGGCCGCGGGAGCTCCTATAATTCACCCCTCCACTTT.

The gene calls are TRBV5-1 and TRBJ2-3; maybe TRBD1 (5 bases). Trimming stripped 1 base from V and 3 bases from J, with 9 bases between. The CDR3 is 14 residues long. Germline CDR1 is SGHRS and CDR2 is YFSETQ. The CDR3 bases are TGCGCCAGCAGCTTGAATACAGGAACAGATACGCAGTATTTT. It translates to CASSLNTGTDTQYF.

As concerns this clone: Other DNA sequences in this sample translate to the same CDR3. This chain uses TRBV3-1 (or the pseudogene TRBV3-2) with TRBJ1-2; a possible D gene is TRBD1 (5 bases). The CDR3 loop spans 11 amino acids. The germline V gene has CDR1 LGHDT and CDR2 YNNKEL (reference sequence). The V gene lost 4 bases and the J gene lost 8 bases, with 8 bases spanning the gap. CDR3 amino acids: CASSRGRGYTF. CDR3 nucleotide sequence: TGTGCCAGCAGCCGGGGCAGGGGCTACACCTTC.

The chain is built from TRBV27 and TRBJ2-5, with 10 bases aligning to TRBD2. With V trimmed by 10 bases and J by 5 bases, 7 bases remained unmatched. CDR1 is MNHEY and CDR2 is SMNVEV in the germline V gene (reference sequence). The CDR3 covers 13 residues. Written as DNA, the CDR3 is TGTGCCATCACTAGCGGGGAGTGGGAGACCCAGTACTTC. Encoded protein: CAITSGEWETQYF.

The chain has TRBV28 and TRBJ1-5; D call uncertain. Germline lookup yields CDR1 MDHEN and CDR2 SYDVKM. This CDR3 has 15 residues. Trimming left V 5 bases short and J 0 bases short, with 11 bases between. Written as DNA, the CDR3 is TGTGCCAGCAGTGCCCTTCCTAATAGCAATCAGCCCCAGCATTTT. Protein: CASSALPNSNQPQHF.

This clone turned up a few times. The chain combines TRBV19 with TRBJ2-1; 13 bases map to TRBD2. This CDR3 is built from 18 residues. V dropped 4 bases and J dropped 2; count of bases not matched to a gene: 8. Germline CDR1 and CDR2: LNHDA and SQIVND (reference sequence). The CDR3 region has the DNA TGTGCCAGTAGTACCCATGGACTAGCGGGGGCTCCCTACAATGAGCAGTTCTTC. It yields the protein CASSTHGLAGAPYNEQFF.

The V gene is TRBV7-8, the J gene TRBJ2-2; the match to TRBD2 covers 14 bases. J lost 1 base, V lost 0 bases, and 4 bases had no gene match. CDR1 is SGHVS and CDR2 is FQNEAQ in the germline V gene. This CDR3 comprises 19 residues. The CDR3 DNA is TGTGCCAGCAGCTTAGCGCGGACTAGCGGGGGGATGAACACCGGGGAGCTGTTTTTT. Residues: CASSLARTSGGMNTGELFF.

The chain joins TRBV15 to TRBJ2-7, with 10 bases identical to TRBD1. CDR3 length: 16 amino acids. In germline, CDR1 is LNHNV, CDR2 YYDKDF (reference sequence). With 0 bases clipped from V and 5 bases from J, the junction kept 7 bases outside the gene matches. The CDR3 region is CATSRDRTGGSHEQYF. The CDR3, as DNA: TGTGCCACCAGCAGAGATCGGACAGGGGGGTCCCACGAGCAGTACTTC. The full variable domain, in which reference TRBV15 and TRBJ2-7 provide the parts outside the CDR3, is DAMVIQNPRYQVTQFGKPVTLSCSQTLNHNVMYWYQQKSSQAPKLLFHYYDKDFNNEADTPDNFQSRRPNTSFCFLDIRSPGLGDTAMYLCATSRDRTGGSHEQYFGPGTRLTVT.

The rearrangement joins TRBV19 to TRBJ1-2; a possible D gene is TRBD1 (5 bases). The V gene lost 3 bases and the J gene lost 8 bases, with 19 bases spanning the gap. The CDR3 is 15 amino acids. Germline V gene sequence: CDR1 LNHDA, CDR2 SQIVND (reference sequence). CDR3 in amino acids: CASSISSQGFKGYTF. DNA for the CDR3: TGTGCCAGTAGTATCAGTTCTCAGGGTTTCAAGGGCTACACCTTC.

In nucleotides, the CDR3 is TGTGCCAGCAGAGCCAACCCGAACACTGAAGCTTTCTTT. It codes for CASRANPNTEAFF. The rearrangement links TRBV9 to TRBJ1-1; D not certain. The ends were cut back, 5 bases at V and 1 base at J, with 9 bases in the middle. CDR1 and CDR2 (germline): SGDLS, YYNGEE. CDR3 length: 13 amino acids.

The J gene is TRBJ2-1, the V gene TRBV7-2; TRBD2 aligns across 8 bases. This CDR3 is 16 amino acids long. The J segment lost 8 bases and the V segment lost 5 bases, leaving 14 bases of the junction unmatched. CDR1 is SGHTA and CDR2 is FQGNSA in the germline V gene. The CDR3 loop is CASSALGRGVWDEQFF. The CDR3 nucleotides read TGTGCCAGCAGCGCCCTGGGGCGGGGGGTTTGGGATGAGCAGTTCTTC. The entire variable domain, with the rest obtained from reference TRBV7-2 and TRBJ2-1, is as follows: GAGVSQSPSNKVTEKGKDVELRCDPISGHTALYWYRQSLGQGLEFLIYFQGNSAPDKSGLPSDRFSAERTGGSVSTLTIQRTQQEDSAVYLCASSALGRGVWDEQFFGPGTRLTVL.

The chain combines TRBV11-2 with TRBJ1-3; the match to TRBD1 covers 8 bases. This CDR3 is 15 amino acids long. J lost 3 bases, V lost 5 bases, and 6 bases had no gene match. CDR1 and CDR2 from the germline V gene are SGHAT and FQNNGV. In DNA, the CDR3 is TGTGCCAGCAGCCCGATCAGGGGGCATGGAAACACCATATATTTT. Its protein is CASSPIRGHGNTIYF.

There are a few counts of this clone. The rearrangement joins TRBV20-1 to TRBJ1-2; 8 bases are shared with TRBD1. Germline values: CDR1 DFQATT, CDR2 SNEGSKA (reference sequence). V lost 3 bases, J lost 4 bases, and 7 bases stayed unmatched. CDR3 length: 14 residues. CDR3 DNA sequence: TGCAGTGCTAGTACGCACAGGGGGGGCTATGGCTACACCTTC. This gives the protein CSASTHRGGYGYTF.

The CDR3 DNA sequence: TGTGCCAGCAGCTTGTTATCAGGGGCTGGCTACACCTTC. Its protein product is CASSLLSGAGYTF. The chain uses TRBV7-9 and TRBJ1-2; a weak D match, TRBD1 (6 bases). This CDR3 has 13 residues. Germline-derived CDR1 and CDR2 are SEHNR and FQNEAQ (reference sequence). Trimming took 3 bases from V and 7 from J, leaving 12 bases between them.

The chain combines TRBV12-3 or TRBV12-4 with TRBJ2-3, with D unresolved. The germline V and J ends were trimmed by 6 bases and 5 bases, with 6 bases remaining between them. The CDR3 covers 11 residues. The CDR3 loop is CASSLVDTQYF. The CDR3 DNA is TGTGCCAGCAGCCTCGTAGATACGCAGTATTTT.